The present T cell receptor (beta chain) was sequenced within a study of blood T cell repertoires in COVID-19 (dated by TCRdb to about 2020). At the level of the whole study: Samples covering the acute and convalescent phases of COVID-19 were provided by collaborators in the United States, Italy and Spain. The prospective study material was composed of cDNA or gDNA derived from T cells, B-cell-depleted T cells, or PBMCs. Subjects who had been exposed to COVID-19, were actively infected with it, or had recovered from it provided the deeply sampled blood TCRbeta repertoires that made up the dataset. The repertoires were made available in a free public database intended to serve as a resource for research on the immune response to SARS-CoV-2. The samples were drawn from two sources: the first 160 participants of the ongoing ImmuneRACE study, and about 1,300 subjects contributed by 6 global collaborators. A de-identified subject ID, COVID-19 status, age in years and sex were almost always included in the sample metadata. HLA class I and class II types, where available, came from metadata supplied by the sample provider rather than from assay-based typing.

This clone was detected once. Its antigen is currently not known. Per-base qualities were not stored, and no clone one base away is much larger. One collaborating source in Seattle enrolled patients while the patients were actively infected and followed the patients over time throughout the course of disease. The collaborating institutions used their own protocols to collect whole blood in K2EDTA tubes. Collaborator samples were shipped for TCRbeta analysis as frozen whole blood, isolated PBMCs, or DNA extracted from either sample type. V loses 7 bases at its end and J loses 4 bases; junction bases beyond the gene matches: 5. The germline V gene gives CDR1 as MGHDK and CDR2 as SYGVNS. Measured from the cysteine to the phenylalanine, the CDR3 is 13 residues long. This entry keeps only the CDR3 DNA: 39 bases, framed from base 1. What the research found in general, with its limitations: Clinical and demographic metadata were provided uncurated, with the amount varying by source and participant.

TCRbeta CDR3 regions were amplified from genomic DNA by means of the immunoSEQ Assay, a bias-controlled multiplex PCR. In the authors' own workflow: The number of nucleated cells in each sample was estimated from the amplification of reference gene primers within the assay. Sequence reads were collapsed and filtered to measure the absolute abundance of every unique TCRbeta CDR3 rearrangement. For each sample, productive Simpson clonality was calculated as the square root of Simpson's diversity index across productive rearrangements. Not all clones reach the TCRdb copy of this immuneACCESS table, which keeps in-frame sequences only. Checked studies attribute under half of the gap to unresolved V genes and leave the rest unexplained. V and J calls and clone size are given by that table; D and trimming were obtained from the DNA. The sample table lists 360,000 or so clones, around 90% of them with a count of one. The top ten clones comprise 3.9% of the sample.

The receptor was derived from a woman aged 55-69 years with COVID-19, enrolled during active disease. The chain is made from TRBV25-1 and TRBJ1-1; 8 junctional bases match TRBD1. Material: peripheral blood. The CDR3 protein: CASTGQGFTEAFF. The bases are TGTGCCAGCACCGGACAGGGATTCACTGAAGCTTTCTTT.